This TCR beta chain is drawn from a study of siplizumab effects on memory and regulatory T cells. Findings of the study overall: Siplizumab significantly reduced alloreactive sequences traceable to unstimulated CD4+ memory cells. On average, under 75% of mappable alloreactive CD4+ clones were Treg-derived under siplizumab, against about 30% in controls. It seemed that naive T cells were more diverse than memory cells and were major contributors to the alloresponse.

Here immunoSEQ multiplex PCR was the method, and the copy in TCRdb shows in-frame clones only, minus some. Of 100,000 to 120,000 clones in the sample, roughly 92% were seen once. With regard to this clone: What it binds is unknown.

The specimen sequenced was CD4+ T cells sorted from blood. The origin of this receptor is a human donor in good health.

In nucleotides, the CDR3 is TGTGCCAGCAGCCAAGGGTCACTAGCTGGTGAGACCCAGTACTTC. It yields the protein CASSQGSLAGETQYF. The V gene is TRBV4-2, the J gene TRBJ2-5, with D possibly TRBD2 on 6 matching bases. The CDR3 contains 15 residues. CDR1 is LGHNA and CDR2 is YNFKEQ in the germline V gene. V was shortened by 1 base and J by 5 bases, with 14 bases between the two germline ends.